This paragraph reports one TCR beta chain. Its antigen specificity is not known. Within one base of it there is no much larger clone, and no base qualities were kept. Collection of tumor samples took place before definitive surgery or chemotherapy. The MD Anderson Biospecimen Extraction Resource handled genomic DNA extraction, while the MD Anderson Cancer Genomics Laboratory carried out the TCR sequencing. This sample was taken from a study of high-grade serous ovarian cancer treatment subgroups (dated by TCRdb to about 2021). About the full investigation: A mean of roughly 14,000 reads and thousands of unique TCR beta rearrangements per sample was generated by sequencing. The study profiled TCR beta repertoires in high-grade serous ovarian cancer patients grouped by complete gross resection or neoadjuvant chemotherapy response under a laparoscopic triage algorithm. Of the roughly 30 patients in the cohort, about ten had no residual disease after primary surgery (R0), about ten were excellent NACT responders, and about ten were poor NACT responders. One primary tumor sample and two metastatic tumor samples were contributed by each patient, so that some 83 samples were obtained in total.

The 75 to 100 tumor samples underwent high-throughput TCR profiling with ImmunoSEQ. In the original analysis: Richness (unique productive sequences), clonality, evenness and relatedness were included as repertoire diversity metrics, and similarity between samples was assessed with the Bhattacharyya coefficient. Conclusions stayed consistent in a sensitivity analysis that left out TCRs with fewer than two reads. Held by TCRdb, this immuneACCESS table contains in-frame sequences only and omits some clones. Under half of the omission traces to an unresolved V gene where checked; the cause of the rest is unknown. V and J calls and clone size are copied from that table; D and trimming were computed from the DNA. The sample includes about 10,000 clones, with about 71% observed a single time. Of the sample, about 4% is held by the ten largest clones. The full study reports these points: The TCR repertoire analyses centered on CDR3, leaving CDR1 and CDR2 unanalyzed. TCR clonal relatedness was found to be positively correlated with neoantigen level and, by trend, with copy number variation and mutation load derived from whole-genome sequencing. Repertoire similarity between tumors from the same patient ranged from about 0.11 to 0.8, while tumors from different patients showed almost no similarity. Because bulk tumor TCR sequencing provided no spatial information, insight into HGSC tumor complexity and diversity was limited.

Including the terminal cysteine and phenylalanine, the CDR3 comprises 16 residues. The DNA shown is the 48-base CDR3, in frame from base 1. CDR1 and CDR2 (SGHNT, YENEEA) derive from the germline V gene. From V the trimming removes 6 bases and from J it removes 0 bases, while the gene matches leave 7 bases of the junction unaccounted for. The sample taken for sequencing was tumor tissue. The receptor was derived from a human donor with high-grade serous ovarian cancer. This chain is built from TRBV11-3 and TRBJ2-7, and 11 junction bases match TRBD1. The CDR3 amino acid sequence is: CASSYPGTGGSYEQYF. At the DNA level, the sequence is TGTGCCAGCAGTTACCCCGGGACAGGGGGCTCCTACGAGCAGTACTTC.